These T cell receptor beta chains were read from a single sample in a study of blood T cell repertoires in COVID-19. This table comes from immunoSEQ multiplex PCR, and its TCRdb copy is limited to in-frame clones, with some not included. The table shows some 180,000 clones, with 83% occurring only once. The sequencing input was peripheral blood. The source of these receptors is an elderly woman with acute or convalescent COVID-19. The CDR3 runs from the conserved cysteine through the conserved F or W. The D gene is left open where the match is weak. Size values are once, few and many counts, or a class for expanded clones, and some rows have none.

d_call: -
clone_size: -
v_call: TRBV2
j_call: TRBJ2-5
cdr3_nt: TGTGCCAGCAACTTGGGGGCCGTCCAGGAGACCCAGTACTTC
cdr3_aa: CASNLGAVQETQYF

d_call: -
clone_size: -
v_call: TRBV7-9
j_call: TRBJ1-1
cdr3_nt: TGTGCCAGCAGCTTACGCAGGGTCGACACTGAAGCTTTCTTT
cdr3_aa: CASSLRRVDTEAFF

d_call: TRBD1
clone_size: few
v_call: TRBV9
j_call: TRBJ1-3
cdr3_nt: TGTGCCAGCAGCGGGGGTCCATGGACAGGGGTGGATACGCGCGGAAACACCATATATTTT
cdr3_aa: CASSGGPWTGVDTRGNTIYF

d_call: TRBD1
clone_size: -
v_call: TRBV30
j_call: TRBJ1-4
cdr3_nt: TGTGCCTGGAGCGACAGGGTGTTAGCTAATGAAAAACTGTTTTTT
cdr3_aa: CAWSDRVLANEKLFF

d_call: TRBD1
clone_size: -
v_call: TRBV5-6
j_call: TRBJ1-6
cdr3_nt: TGTGCCAGCAGCCGACAGGGGTTGAGTTCACCCCTCCACTTT
cdr3_aa: CASSRQGLSSPLHF

d_call: TRBD2
clone_size: -
v_call: TRBV30
j_call: TRBJ2-3
cdr3_nt: TGTGCCTGGGGCCTACTAGCGACCTCCGCTGATACGCAGTATTTT
cdr3_aa: CAWGLLATSADTQYF

d_call: TRBD1
clone_size: -
v_call: TRBV4-2
j_call: TRBJ2-7
cdr3_nt: TGTGCCAGCAGCCAAGAGGGACAGGGAATACTCCACGAGCAGTACTTC
cdr3_aa: CASSQEGQGILHEQYF

d_call: TRBD1
clone_size: few
v_call: TRBV19
j_call: TRBJ1-5
cdr3_nt: TGTGCCAGTAGTACGCTAGGGACAGCGAGCAATCAGCCCCAGCATTTT
cdr3_aa: CASSTLGTASNQPQHF

d_call: -
clone_size: -
v_call: TRBV14
j_call: TRBJ2-7
cdr3_nt: TGTGCCAGCAGCCGTTTAGGACAGTACTTCTACGAGCAGTACTTC
cdr3_aa: CASSRLGQYFYEQYF

d_call: TRBD1
clone_size: -
v_call: TRBV3-1/TRBV3-2
j_call: TRBJ2-1
cdr3_nt: TGTGCCAGCAGCCAAGGACAGGGCCTGGTCCATGAGCAGTTCTTC
cdr3_aa: CASSQGQGLVHEQFF

d_call: -
clone_size: -
v_call: TRBV1
j_call: TRBJ2-7
cdr3_nt: TGCACCAGCGGCTTGACGTCAGGGGTTCCGACCTACGAGCAGTACTTC
cdr3_aa: CTSGLTSGVPTYEQYF

d_call: TRBD1
clone_size: once
v_call: TRBV30
j_call: TRBJ1-3
cdr3_nt: TGTGCCTGGAGTGTACCTCGAGGGACAGGGGCGGCTGGAAACACCATATATTTT
cdr3_aa: CAWSVPRGTGAAGNTIYF

d_call: TRBD2
clone_size: -
v_call: TRBV19
j_call: TRBJ2-1
cdr3_nt: TGTGCCAGTAGGGGACTAGCGGGAGGGTCGAATGAGCAGTTCTTC
cdr3_aa: CASRGLAGGSNEQFF

d_call: TRBD1
clone_size: -
v_call: TRBV7-2
j_call: TRBJ1-5
cdr3_nt: TGTGCCAGCAGCCACGGGACAGGAGATCAGCCCCAGCATTTT
cdr3_aa: CASSHGTGDQPQHF

d_call: -
clone_size: -
v_call: TRBV13
j_call: TRBJ2-5
cdr3_nt: TGTGCCAGCAGCTTACGGAGAGGGGGGGTCCAAGAGACCCAGTACTTC
cdr3_aa: CASSLRRGGVQETQYF

d_call: TRBD1
clone_size: -
v_call: TRBV5-8
j_call: TRBJ1-5
cdr3_nt: TGTGCCAGCAGCTTTAGGACAGGTGAATCTCAGCCCCAGCATTTT
cdr3_aa: CASSFRTGESQPQHF

d_call: -
clone_size: -
v_call: TRBV5-1
j_call: TRBJ2-3
cdr3_nt: TGCGCCAGCACCGATAATCTCAGACAGACAGATACGCAGTATTTT
cdr3_aa: CASTDNLRQTDTQYF

d_call: -
clone_size: -
v_call: TRBV5-8
j_call: TRBJ2-5
cdr3_nt: TGTGCCAGCACCACTCAGGGGGGTGGCGAGACCCAGTACTTC
cdr3_aa: CASTTQGGGETQYF

d_call: -
clone_size: -
v_call: TRBV7-9
j_call: TRBJ2-1
cdr3_nt: TGTGCCAGCAGCTCCCCTGGGGAGAGGGTCTACAATGAGCAGTTCTTC
cdr3_aa: CASSSPGERVYNEQFF

d_call: -
clone_size: few
v_call: TRBV12-3/TRBV12-4
j_call: TRBJ1-5
cdr3_nt: TGTGCCAGCAGTTTGAGGAACCAGCCCCAGCATTTT
cdr3_aa: CASSLRNQPQHF

d_call: -
clone_size: -
v_call: TRBV29-1
j_call: TRBJ1-3
cdr3_nt: TGCAGCGCCACGGCTGGAAACACCATATATTTT
cdr3_aa: CSATAGNTIYF

d_call: -
clone_size: -
v_call: TRBV19
j_call: TRBJ2-7
cdr3_nt: TGTGCCAGTAGTCCTCCGGGACTTTTATACGAGCAGTACTTC
cdr3_aa: CASSPPGLLYEQYF

d_call: -
clone_size: few
v_call: TRBV10-3
j_call: TRBJ1-5
cdr3_nt: TGTGCCATCAGTGAGTCGCTGGCCGGGAATCAGCCCCAGCATTTT
cdr3_aa: CAISESLAGNQPQHF

d_call: TRBD2
clone_size: -
v_call: TRBV7-3
j_call: TRBJ2-1
cdr3_nt: TGTGCCAGCAGCCAAACTAGCGTCTCCTACAATGAGCAGTTCTTC
cdr3_aa: CASSQTSVSYNEQFF

d_call: TRBD1
clone_size: -
v_call: TRBV9
j_call: TRBJ1-2
cdr3_nt: TGTGCCAGCAGCGAACCCCATAATGATGAGGACAGGGGAGGGACAAACTATGGCTACACCTTC
cdr3_aa: CASSEPHNDEDRGGTNYGYTF

d_call: TRBD1
clone_size: few
v_call: TRBV23-1
j_call: TRBJ2-3
cdr3_nt: TGCGCCAGCAGTCAAACCCCCGGGACAGGGCTCACAGATACGCAGTATTTT
cdr3_aa: CASSQTPGTGLTDTQYF

d_call: -
clone_size: -
v_call: TRBV12-3/TRBV12-4
j_call: TRBJ1-1
cdr3_nt: TGTGCCAGCAGCCGGTACGGGAACACTGAAGCTTTCTTT
cdr3_aa: CASSRYGNTEAFF

d_call: TRBD1
clone_size: -
v_call: TRBV7-9
j_call: TRBJ1-2
cdr3_nt: TGTGCCAGCAGCCCTCGGACAGGGCTCTATGGCTACACCTTC
cdr3_aa: CASSPRTGLYGYTF

d_call: TRBD1
clone_size: -
v_call: TRBV5-4
j_call: TRBJ2-7
cdr3_nt: TGTGCCAGCAGCCCCCGAACCGGGACAGCGCAATACGAGCAGTACTTC
cdr3_aa: CASSPRTGTAQYEQYF

d_call: -
clone_size: -
v_call: TRBV18
j_call: TRBJ1-1
cdr3_nt: TGTGCCAGCTCACCAATGAGGGCGTGGAACACTGAAGCTTTCTTT
cdr3_aa: CASSPMRAWNTEAFF

d_call: -
clone_size: -
v_call: TRBV7-8
j_call: TRBJ2-1
cdr3_nt: TGTGCCAGCAGCTTAGCGAGGCTAGCGACCAATAATGAGCAGTTCTTC
cdr3_aa: CASSLARLATNNEQFF

d_call: TRBD2
clone_size: -
v_call: TRBV19
j_call: TRBJ2-3
cdr3_nt: TGTGCCAGTAGTATTCTCCCTAGCGGGAGGGGGACAGATACGCAGTATTTT
cdr3_aa: CASSILPSGRGTDTQYF

d_call: TRBD1
clone_size: -
v_call: TRBV19
j_call: TRBJ1-1
cdr3_nt: TGTGCCAGTAGTACCCAAGACAGGGTGCAGTCGAACACTGAAGCTTTCTTT
cdr3_aa: CASSTQDRVQSNTEAFF

d_call: -
clone_size: -
v_call: TRBV23-1
j_call: TRBJ2-5
cdr3_nt: TGCGCCAGCAGTCAAAGGCGGGCCGGCCAAGAGACCCAGTACTTC
cdr3_aa: CASSQRRAGQETQYF

d_call: -
clone_size: -
v_call: TRBV7-2
j_call: TRBJ1-6
cdr3_nt: TGTGCCAGCAGCCCCCGACGCAGGAATAATTCACCCCTCCACTTT
cdr3_aa: CASSPRRRNNSPLHF

d_call: TRBD1
clone_size: -
v_call: TRBV7-2
j_call: TRBJ1-1
cdr3_nt: TGTGCCAGCAGCTTGCCGACAGGGGGCAAAGCTTTCTTT
cdr3_aa: CASSLPTGGKAFF

d_call: -
clone_size: -
v_call: TRBV27
j_call: TRBJ2-1
cdr3_nt: TGTGCCAGCCAAACGGGAAGCACCTACAATGAGCAGTTCTTC
cdr3_aa: CASQTGSTYNEQFF

d_call: -
clone_size: -
v_call: TRBV28
j_call: TRBJ1-2
cdr3_nt: TGTGCCAGCAGCTCCAGGGGACGGACCTACTATGGCTACACCTTC
cdr3_aa: CASSSRGRTYYGYTF

d_call: -
clone_size: -
v_call: TRBV15
j_call: TRBJ2-7
cdr3_nt: TGTGCCACCAGCAGTCCAGGGATCTACGAGCAGTACTTC
cdr3_aa: CATSSPGIYEQYF

d_call: TRBD1
clone_size: -
v_call: TRBV7-6
j_call: TRBJ2-2
cdr3_nt: TGTGCCAGCAGCTTAGCGACAGGGTTGAACACCGGGGAGCTGTTTTTT
cdr3_aa: CASSLATGLNTGELFF

d_call: -
clone_size: -
v_call: TRBV7-8
j_call: TRBJ1-5
cdr3_nt: TGTGCCAGCACCAGGGGAAATGGGCGCAATCAGCCCCAGCATTTT
cdr3_aa: CASTRGNGRNQPQHF